One and the same sample provided the 19 T cell receptor beta chains below, sequenced in a study of CD8+ T cells in alopecia areata. cDNA prepared by RNA extraction and subsequent reverse transcription served as the template for sequencing. Method: immunoSEQ multiplex PCR; TCRdb's copy keeps in-frame clones and lacks some. Among 150,000 or so clones listed, 85% to 90% were seen once. The sequenced sample was CD8+ T cells sorted from blood, obtained at week 0. The source is a human donor with alopecia areata.

This clone was observed a few times. The V gene is TRBV10-3, the J gene TRBJ2-1, with 7 bases fitting TRBD2. J gave up 6 bases and V 4 bases, and 6 bases lay outside the gene matches. CDR3 size: 14 residues. Germline V gene data show CDR1 as ENHRY and CDR2 as SYGVKD. The CDR3 here is CAISGDGGSNEQFF. DNA of the CDR3: TGTGCCATCAGTGGGGATGGCGGGAGCAATGAGCAGTTCTTC.

In regard to this clone: Other nucleotide sequences from this sample produce the same CDR3. The chain recombines TRBV27 with TRBJ1-5; D call uncertain. The V end was cut by 4 bases, the J end by 0 bases, with 4 bases between. The CDR3 has 13 residues. The germline gives CDR1 MNHEY, CDR2 SMNVEV (reference sequence). The CDR3 spells CASSSYSNQPQHF. In DNA, the CDR3 is TGTGCCAGCAGTTCATATAGCAATCAGCCCCAGCATTTT.

The chain links TRBV5-4 to TRBJ2-5, with TRBD1 matching over 9 bases. J gave up 5 bases and V 2 bases, and 7 bases lay outside the gene matches. The germline CDR1 and CDR2 sequences are SGHNT and YYREEE (reference sequence). The CDR3 extends over 15 amino acids. CDR3 sequence (DNA): TGTGCCAGCAGCTTACCGGGACAGGGAGGGGAGACCCAGTACTTC. Translating it yields CASSLPGQGGETQYF.

In nucleotides, the CDR3 is TGTGCCAGCAGCGAGGCAGGAGACACTGAAGCTTTCTTT. Its protein is CASSEAGDTEAFF. The V gene is TRBV9, the J gene TRBJ1-1; D uncertain. The CDR3 is 13 residues long. V dropped 3 bases and J dropped 3 bases, with 9 bases sitting between them. Looked up from germline, CDR1 is SGDLS and CDR2 is YYNGEE.

The rearrangement joins TRBV27 to TRBJ2-5, with D perhaps TRBD1 (8 bases). The J call may be in error: the DNA end matches TRBJ2-7 better. CDR3 length: 14 residues. The germline V gene has CDR1 MNHEY and CDR2 SMNVEV (reference sequence). The CDR3 DNA reads TGTGCCAGCAGTCCAACAGGGGGGGTGTACGAGCAGTACTTC. This gives the protein CASSPTGGVYEQYF.

J is TRBJ1-2 and V is TRBV11-2, with 7 bases identical to TRBD1. CDR3 length: 14 residues. The V and J ends lost 5 bases and 5 bases, in that order; junction bases with no gene match: 8. Germline V gene lookup returns CDR1 SGHAT and CDR2 FQNNGV. DNA for the CDR3: TGTGCCAGCAGCCTAACCGGGACAGCATATGGCTACACCTTC. As protein: CASSLTGTAYGYTF.

The chain combines TRBV28 with TRBJ2-5, with 8 bases matching TRBD1. Germline values: CDR1 MDHEN, CDR2 SYDVKM. The V segment lost 5 bases and the J segment 1 base; nucleotides outside the gene matches: 3. This CDR3 contains 14 residues. The CDR3 protein is CASSGTGSQETQYF. CDR3 bases: TGTGCCAGCAGTGGGACAGGAAGCCAAGAGACCCAGTACTTC.

This clone was counted a single time. The V call is TRBV9, the J call TRBJ2-1, with D tentatively TRBD2 (5 bases). Trimming removed 7 bases at V and 6 bases at J, with 5 bases between. CDR3 length equals 10 residues. Germline values: CDR1 SGDLS, CDR2 YYNGEE. The CDR3 DNA reads as TGTGCCAGCGCGGGCAATGAGCAGTTCTTC. It translates to CASAGNEQFF.

There are a few counts of this clone. This chain uses TRBV7-2 with TRBJ2-1, with 8 bases aligning to TRBD2. Germline CDR1 reads SGHTA; CDR2 reads FQGNSA. The CDR3 consists of 14 residues. Trimming took 5 bases from V and 6 from J; bases not matched to a gene: 6. In nucleotides, the CDR3 is TGTGCCAGCAGCCACCGCGGACTAGCCAATGAGCAGTTCTTC. Its protein is CASSHRGLANEQFF.

The J gene is TRBJ2-5, the V gene TRBV4-1; weak D call: TRBD1 (6 bases). Trimming left V 8 bases short and J 2 bases short, with 18 bases between. The CDR3 spans 15 residues. Per the germline V gene, CDR1 is MGHRA and CDR2 is YSYEKL. The CDR3 DNA follows: TGCGCCAGCGAGCCGTACCTTCAGGGGCAAGAGACCCAGTACTTC. Translated: CASEPYLQGQETQYF.

This rearrangement joins TRBV6-5 to TRBJ1-4; possible D gene TRBD1, 5 bases. Germline V gene lookup returns CDR1 MNHEY and CDR2 SVGAGI. CDR3 length equals 16 residues. The V end was cut by 2 bases, the J end by 1 base, with 11 bases between. In DNA form, the CDR3 reads TGTGCCAGCAGTTACGGCAGGGAGGAAACTAATGAAAAACTGTTTTTT. Protein product: CASSYGREETNEKLFF.

This clone was seen only a few times. The V and J genes are TRBV4-2 and TRBJ2-7, with 8 bases that match TRBD2. There are 14 residues in the CDR3. The J segment lost 2 bases and the V segment lost 4 bases, leaving 4 bases of the junction unmatched. From germline, CDR1 is LGHNA and CDR2 YNFKEQ. The CDR3 sequence is CASSPRGGAYEQYF. The CDR3 nucleotides are TGTGCCAGCAGCCCCCGGGGGGGCGCCTACGAGCAGTACTTC.

V gene TRBV5-1 combines with J gene TRBJ2-5, with D perhaps matching TRBD2 (6 bases). The length of the CDR3 is 14 residues. Trimming took 0 bases from V and 0 from J, leaving 6 bases between them. Germline CDR1 reads SGHRS; CDR2 reads YFSETQ. Here the CDR3 DNA reads TGCGCCAGCAGCTTGGCGGGGGACCAAGAGACCCAGTACTTC. Its translation: CASSLAGDQETQYF.

This clone has only a few counts. The V call is TRBV27, the J call TRBJ2-3; 8 positions match TRBD2. The V gene end was trimmed by 5 bases and the J gene end by 2 bases; junction bases not matched to a gene: 3. The CDR3 is 14 residues long. Germline values: CDR1 MNHEY, CDR2 SMNVEV (reference sequence). The CDR3 DNA sequence: TGTGCCAGCAGTAGCGGGGGCCTCACAGATACGCAGTATTTT. Amino acid sequence: CASSSGGLTDTQYF.

The chain uses TRBV7-6 and TRBJ2-3, with 10 bases that match TRBD1. Germline V CDR1 and CDR2: SGHVS, FNYEAQ. V was clipped by 5 bases and J by 4 bases; unmatched bases: 9. The CDR3 loop spans 16 amino acids. CDR3 sequence: CASSPRDRGWSDTQYF. In DNA form, the CDR3 reads TGTGCCAGCAGCCCAAGGGACAGGGGTTGGTCAGATACGCAGTATTTT.

The rearrangement joins TRBV27 to TRBJ2-1; the D call may be TRBD1 or TRBD2 (6 bases each). The CDR3 is 16 residues long. V lost 4 bases, J lost 7 bases, and 20 bases lay in between. Germline CDR1 MNHEY, CDR2 SMNVEV (reference sequence). CDR3 sequence (DNA): TGTGCCAGCAGTTGGGGAACGGGGGCGCTCCCAAATGAGCAGTTCTTC. It is translated as CASSWGTGALPNEQFF.

The V call is TRBV7-2, the J call TRBJ2-2; D is perhaps TRBD1 or TRBD2 (6 bases each). V lost 5 bases and J 3 bases, leaving 10 bases between the germline ends. There are 14 residues in the CDR3. CDR1 is SGHTA and CDR2 is FQGNSA in the germline V gene. DNA of the CDR3: TGTGCCAGCAGCCGAGGGGGGTACACCGGGGAGCTGTTTTTT. It is translated as CASSRGGYTGELFF.

This clone was found once. The chain is built from TRBV7-9 and TRBJ2-1; D unclear. Germline assignment: CDR1 SEHNR and CDR2 FQNEAQ (reference sequence). Trimming cost V 8 bases and J 0 bases, with 11 bases left between them. This CDR3 spans 14 amino acids. CDR3 DNA sequence: TGTGCCAGCGACTCACGGTTCTCCTACAATGAGCAGTTCTTC. Its protein product is CASDSRFSYNEQFF. Using reference TRBV7-9 and TRBJ2-1 for the parts outside the CDR3, the full variable domain is DTGVSQNPRHKITKRGQNVTFRCDPISEHNRLYWYRQTLGQGPEFLTYFQNEAQLEKSRLLSDRFSAERPKGSFSTLEIQRTEQGDSAMYLCASDSRFSYNEQFFGPGTRLTVL.

This clone was recorded a few times. This chain connects TRBV4-1 to TRBJ2-1, with D perhaps assigned TRBD1 or TRBD2 (5 bases each). Trimming shortened V by 5 bases and J by 5 bases, and 16 bases separated the two germline ends. CDR3 size: 15 residues. The germline CDR1 and CDR2 sequences are MGHRA and YSYEKL. This chain's CDR3 is CASSLGHGTNNEQFF. The CDR3 DNA follows: TGCGCCAGCAGCTTAGGACACGGGACGAACAATGAGCAGTTCTTC.